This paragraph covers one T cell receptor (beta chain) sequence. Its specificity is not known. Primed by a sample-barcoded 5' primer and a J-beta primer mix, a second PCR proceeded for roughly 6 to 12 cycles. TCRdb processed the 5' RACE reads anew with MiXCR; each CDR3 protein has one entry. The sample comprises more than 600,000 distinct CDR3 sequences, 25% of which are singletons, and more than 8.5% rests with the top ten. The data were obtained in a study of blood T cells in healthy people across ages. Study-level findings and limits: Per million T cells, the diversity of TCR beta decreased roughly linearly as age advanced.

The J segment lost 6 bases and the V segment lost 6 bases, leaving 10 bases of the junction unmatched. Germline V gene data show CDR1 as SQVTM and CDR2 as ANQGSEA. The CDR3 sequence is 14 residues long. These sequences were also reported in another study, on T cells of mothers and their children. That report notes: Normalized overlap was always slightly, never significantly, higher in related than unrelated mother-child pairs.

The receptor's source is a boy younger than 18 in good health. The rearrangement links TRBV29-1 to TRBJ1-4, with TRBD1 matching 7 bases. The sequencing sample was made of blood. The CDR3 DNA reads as TGCAGCGTGGCCCCGACAGGGATCTATGAAAAACTGTTTTTT. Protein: CSVAPTGIYEKLFF. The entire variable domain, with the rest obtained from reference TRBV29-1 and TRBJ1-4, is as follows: SAVISQKPSRDICQRGTSLTIQCQVDSQVTMMFWYRQQPGQSLTLIATANQGSEATYESGFVIDKFPISRPNLTFSTLTVSNMSPEDSSIYLCSVAPTGIYEKLFFGSGTQLSVL.